This T cell receptor (beta chain) appears in the sequencing data of a study of tumor-infiltrating lymphocytes in primary liver carcinoma. cDNA specific to TCR beta was made from approximately 0.55 ug of total RNA, with a constant-region primer employed for priming. Slightly modified ARM-PCR served as the procedure for the TCR beta libraries. These libraries came from three rounds of nested multiplex PCR. Primers for the first two PCR rounds were TRBV1-TRBV30 forward primers and a C-beta reverse primer (about 9 cycles per round). TCRdb analysed the multiplex PCR reads with MiXCR anew, one entry per CDR3 protein. The sample lists 40,000 to 60,000 distinct CDR3 sequences; about three quarters were seen once. CDR1 SQVTM and CDR2 ANQGSEA come from the germline V gene. The CDR3 totals 13 residues. Comments on this clonotype: The target antigen is unknown.

Co-extracted RNA and DNA came from approximately 20-30 mg of unsorted bulk tissue. The study, taken as a whole, reports: Relative to tumor region pairs, the tumor-adjacent and tumor-blood pairs showed overlap that was lower.

The source is a man in his forties with primary liver carcinoma and hepatitis B virus infection. The sequencing sample was made of liver tumor tissue from sampling region 5. Subset defined: tumor region T5, tumor centre. The chain recombines TRBV29-1 with TRBJ2-3, with 9 bases identical to TRBD1. Written as DNA, the CDR3 is TGCAACATTAAGACAGGGGGTACAGATACGCAGTATTTT. Encoded protein: CNIKTGGTDTQYF.